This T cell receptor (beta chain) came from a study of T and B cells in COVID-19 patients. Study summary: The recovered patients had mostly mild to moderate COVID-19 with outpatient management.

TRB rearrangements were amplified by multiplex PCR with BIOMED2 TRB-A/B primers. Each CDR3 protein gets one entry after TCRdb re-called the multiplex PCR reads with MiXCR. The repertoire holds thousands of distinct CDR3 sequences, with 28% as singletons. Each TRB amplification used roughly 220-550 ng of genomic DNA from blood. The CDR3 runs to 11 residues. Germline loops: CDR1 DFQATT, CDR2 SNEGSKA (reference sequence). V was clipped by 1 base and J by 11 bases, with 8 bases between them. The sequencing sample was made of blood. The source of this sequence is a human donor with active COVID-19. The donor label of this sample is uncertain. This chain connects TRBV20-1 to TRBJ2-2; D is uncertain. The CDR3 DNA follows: TGCAGTGCTAGAGTAGGGTTTGAGCTGTTTTTT. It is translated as CSARVGFELFF.